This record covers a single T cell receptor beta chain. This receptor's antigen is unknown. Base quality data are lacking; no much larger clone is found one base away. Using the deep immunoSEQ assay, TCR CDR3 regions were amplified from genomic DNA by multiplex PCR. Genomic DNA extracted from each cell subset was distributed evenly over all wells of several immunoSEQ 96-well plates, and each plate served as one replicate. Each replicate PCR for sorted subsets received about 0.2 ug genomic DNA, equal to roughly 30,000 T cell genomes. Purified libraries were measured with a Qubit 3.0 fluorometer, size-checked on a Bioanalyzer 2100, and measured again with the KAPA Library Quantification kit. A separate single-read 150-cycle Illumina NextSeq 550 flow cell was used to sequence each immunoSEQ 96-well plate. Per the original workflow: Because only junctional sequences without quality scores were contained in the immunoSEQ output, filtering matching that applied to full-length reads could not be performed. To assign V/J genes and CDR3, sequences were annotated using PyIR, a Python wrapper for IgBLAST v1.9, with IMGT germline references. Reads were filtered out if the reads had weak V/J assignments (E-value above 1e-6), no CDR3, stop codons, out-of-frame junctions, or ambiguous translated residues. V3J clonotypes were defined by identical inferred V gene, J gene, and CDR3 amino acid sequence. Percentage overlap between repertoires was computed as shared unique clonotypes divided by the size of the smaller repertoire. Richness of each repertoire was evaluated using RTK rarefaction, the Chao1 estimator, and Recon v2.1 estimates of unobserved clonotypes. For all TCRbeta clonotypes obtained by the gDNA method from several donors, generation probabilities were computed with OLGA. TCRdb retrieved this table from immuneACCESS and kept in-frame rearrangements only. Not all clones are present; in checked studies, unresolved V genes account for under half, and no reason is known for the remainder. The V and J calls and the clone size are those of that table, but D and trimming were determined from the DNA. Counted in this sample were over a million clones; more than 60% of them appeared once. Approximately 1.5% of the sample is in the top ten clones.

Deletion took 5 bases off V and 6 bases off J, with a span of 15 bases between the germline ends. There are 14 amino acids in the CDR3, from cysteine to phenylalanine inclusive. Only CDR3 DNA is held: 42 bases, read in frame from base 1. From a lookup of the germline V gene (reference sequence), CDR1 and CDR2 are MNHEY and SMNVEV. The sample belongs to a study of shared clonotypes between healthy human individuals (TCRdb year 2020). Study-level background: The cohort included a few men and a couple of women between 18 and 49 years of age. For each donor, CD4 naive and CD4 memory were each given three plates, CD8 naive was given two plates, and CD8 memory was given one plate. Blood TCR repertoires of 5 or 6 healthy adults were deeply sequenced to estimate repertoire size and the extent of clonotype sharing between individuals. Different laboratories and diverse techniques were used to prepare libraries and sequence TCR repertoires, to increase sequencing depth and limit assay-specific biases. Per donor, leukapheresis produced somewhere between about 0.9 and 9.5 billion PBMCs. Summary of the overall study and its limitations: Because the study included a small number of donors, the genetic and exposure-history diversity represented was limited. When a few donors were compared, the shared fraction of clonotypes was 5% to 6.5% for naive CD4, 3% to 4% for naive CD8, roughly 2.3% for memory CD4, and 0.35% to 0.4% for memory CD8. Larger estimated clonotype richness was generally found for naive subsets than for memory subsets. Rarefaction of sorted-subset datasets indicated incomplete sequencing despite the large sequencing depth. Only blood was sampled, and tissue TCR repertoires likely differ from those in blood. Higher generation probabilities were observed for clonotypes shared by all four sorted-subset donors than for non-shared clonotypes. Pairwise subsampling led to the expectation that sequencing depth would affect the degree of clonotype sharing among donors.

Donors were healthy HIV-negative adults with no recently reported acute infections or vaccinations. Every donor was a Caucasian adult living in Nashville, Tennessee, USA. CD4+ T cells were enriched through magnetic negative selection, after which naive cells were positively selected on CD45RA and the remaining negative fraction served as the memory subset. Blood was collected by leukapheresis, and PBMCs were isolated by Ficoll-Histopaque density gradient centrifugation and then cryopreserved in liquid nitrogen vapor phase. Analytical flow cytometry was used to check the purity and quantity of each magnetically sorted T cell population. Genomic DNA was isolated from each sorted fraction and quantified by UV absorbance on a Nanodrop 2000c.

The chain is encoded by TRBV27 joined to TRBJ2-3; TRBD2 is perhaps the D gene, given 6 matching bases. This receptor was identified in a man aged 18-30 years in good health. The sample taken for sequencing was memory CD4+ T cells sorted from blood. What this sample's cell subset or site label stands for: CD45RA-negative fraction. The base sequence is TGTGCCAGCAGTACGAGGGAGGCCCGGGATACGCAGTATTTT. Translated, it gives CASSTREARDTQYF.